This record looks at one T cell receptor beta chain sequence and its context. The repertoire was sequenced with immunoSEQ multiplex PCR; TCRdb's copy has only in-frame clones and lacks some. The sample carries more than 110,000 clones, approximately 85% recorded once. The data derive from a study of blood T cell repertoires in COVID-19. The overall study: Samples taken during acute and convalescent COVID-19 were collected in the United States, Italy and Spain. PBMCs, B-cell-depleted T cells, or T cells were the source of the cDNA or gDNA that made up the material.

The CDR3 runs to 15 residues. Germline V lookup: CDR1 MNHNS, CDR2 SASEGT. J lost 5 bases, V lost 0 bases, and 4 bases had no gene match. The receptor was isolated from a man aged 45-60 years with acute or convalescent COVID-19. The sample comprised peripheral blood. The chain carries TRBV6-1 and TRBJ2-7, with TRBD1 identical over 10 bases. The CDR3 nucleotides are TGTGCCAGCAGTGAAGCTGACAGGGGGCGGGACGAGCAGTACTTC. Residues: CASSEADRGRDEQYF.